This T cell receptor beta chain was recorded in a study of cytomegalovirus exposure and HLA in healthy donors. Study details: About 85 million unique TCRs from HLA-typed donors were held in an early release of data.

Findings and limits, study-wide: Many donors carried some public TCRs, although rarity characterized most TCR sequences. Within a later analysis, the majority of CMV-associated TCR beta chains appeared HLA-restricted.

Amplification used 60 Vbeta primers and 13 Jbeta primers. Sequenced by immunoSEQ multiplex PCR; TCRdb stores in-frame clones only, minus some. The repertoire holds more than 150,000 clones, with more than 60% as singletons. Per germline, CDR1 MGHDK and CDR2 SYGVNS. J lost 4 bases, V lost 4 bases, and 9 bases had no gene match. This CDR3 is 15 amino acids long. In the case of this clone: Its target is not known.

The sequence was obtained from a woman between 50 and 59 years old in good health and CMV-seropositive. The chain is built from TRBV25-1 and TRBJ1-1; TRBD1 agrees at 7 bases. Sequenced sample: PBMCs. CDR3 DNA sequence: TGTGCCAGCAGTGGCCCGGGACAGCCGTTCACTGAAGCTTTCTTT. It encodes CASSGPGQPFTEAFF.